This T cell receptor (beta chain) was retrieved from a study of Graves' ophthalmopathy and Graves' hyperthyroidism. Turning to the study itself: Samples of peripheral blood were obtained at initial diagnosis, prior to treatment of any kind. General observations from the study: Detection in blood was also observed for most expanded thyroid clonotypes above 0.001 frequency. In separating ophthalmopathy from stable hyperthyroidism, a 13-signature model achieved nearly 90% sensitivity and 81.08% specificity.

As the template, RNA transcripts were used to amplify TCR beta CDR3 regions. Investigators did first-round RT-PCR with HTBI primers, then second-round multiplex PCR. TCRdb re-called the multiplex PCR reads through MiXCR, storing one row per CDR3 protein. The sample has roughly 220,000 distinct CDR3 sequences, about 46% seen once. PBMCs stemmed from under 11 ml of fresh peripheral blood. V was clipped by 3 bases and J by 8 bases, with 16 bases between them. This CDR3 has 14 residues. Ten or more counts support this clonotype. Its target is unknown. Material: peripheral blood. This chain uses TRBV12-3 or TRBV12-4 with TRBJ1-2; D is perhaps TRBD1 (6 bases). This TCR came from an adult man with Graves' ophthalmopathy. CDR3: CASSFGVQGRGYTF. The CDR3 DNA reads as TGTGCCAGCAGTTTCGGGGTGCAGGGGAGAGGCTACACCTTC.